A selection of T cell receptor beta chains follows, all from one sample in a study of identical twins' blood T cells. TCRdb re-derived calls from the 5' RACE reads in MiXCR, one entry per CDR3 protein. The sample records a few hundred thousand distinct CDR3 sequences, roughly 28% being singletons. Sequences were obtained from PBMCs. The origin of the receptors is a woman aged 18-49 years in good health. Each CDR3 is given with its conserved first and last residue. Each record gives: CDR3 length, D gene, V gene, J gene, clone size, CDR3 DNA, CDR3 protein. D genes are given only for firm matches. Expanded clones get a size class; other rows say once, few or many, or leave the size out.

14	.	TRBV5-1	TRBJ2-7	few	TGCGCCAGCAGCTTGGACAGCCTACCCTACGAGCAGTACTTC	CASSLDSLPYEQYF
13	TRBD1	TRBV29-1	TRBJ1-2	many	TGCAGCGTAAAAAATGGACAGGACGAAGGCTACACCTTC	CSVKNGQDEGYTF
14	.	TRBV12-3/TRBV12-4	TRBJ1-1	many	TGTGCCAGCAGTCACAGGAGCATGAACACTGAAGCTTTCTTT	CASSHRSMNTEAFF
13	.	TRBV20-1	TRBJ1-5	.	TGCAGTGCTAGCAGGGTAGGTGATCAGCCCCAGCATTTT	CSASRVGDQPQHF
18	TRBD1	TRBV6-2/TRBV6-3	TRBJ2-6	.	TGTGCCAGCAGTTACTCTGGACAGGGCCCCTCTGGGGCCAACGTCCTGACTTTC	CASSYSGQGPSGANVLTF
17	.	TRBV20-1	TRBJ1-5	.	TGCAGTGCTAGAGATTGGACAGAAGACTTAAGCAATCAGCCCCAGCATTTT	CSARDWTEDLSNQPQHF
10	.	TRBV7-2	TRBJ1-4	.	TGTGCCAGCGGTAATGAAAAACTGTTTTTT	CASGNEKLFF
13	.	TRBV20-1	TRBJ1-2	.	TGCAGTGCTTCAGGTATAGCTAACTATGGCTACACCTTC	CSASGIANYGYTF
14	.	TRBV20-1	TRBJ2-7	many	TGCAGTGCTAGAGATCAGGGAAGGAGCTACGAGCAGTACTTC	CSARDQGRSYEQYF
16	.	TRBV11-2	TRBJ1-5	once	TGTGCCAGCAGCTTAGGTTACAGGGCAGCAAATCAGCCCCAGCATTTT	CASSLGYRAANQPQHF
15	.	TRBV11-2	TRBJ1-1	many	TGTGCCAGCAGCTTTACGGGCGTACAGGGTATTGAAGCTTTCTTT	CASSFTGVQGIEAFF
16	.	TRBV5-8	TRBJ2-3	few	TGTGCCAGCAGCTTCAAAACTAGAGGAGGCACAGATACGCAGTATTTT	CASSFKTRGGTDTQYF
15	.	TRBV2	TRBJ2-1	.	TGTGCCAGCAGTGGGGGTACGGCGCTCTACAATGAGCAGTTCTTC	CASSGGTALYNEQFF
11	.	TRBV12-5	TRBJ1-1	.	TGTGCTAGTACCCACGGCACTGAAGCTTTCTTT	CASTHGTEAFF
12	.	TRBV3-1	TRBJ2-1	.	TGTGCCAGCAGCCAGACGGAGAATGAGCAGTTCTTC	CASSQTENEQFF
14	.	TRBV12-3/TRBV12-4	TRBJ2-3	many	TGTGCCAGCAGTTCCAACCTTGATCCAGATACGCAGTATTTT	CASSSNLDPDTQYF
13	.	TRBV29-1	TRBJ1-2	few	TGCAGCTCCGCCGGACCGCCACCCTATGGCTACACCTTC	CSSAGPPPYGYTF
15	TRBD1	TRBV3-1	TRBJ1-4	.	TGTGCCAGCAGCCGGACAGGGGGCGCCGGAGAAAAACTGTTTTTT	CASSRTGGAGEKLFF
14	.	TRBV7-2	TRBJ2-3	.	TGTGCCAGCAGCTTAGTGCCTAGCAGGGGTACGCAGTATTTT	CASSLVPSRGTQYF
13	.	TRBV12-3/TRBV12-4	TRBJ1-1	few	TGTGCCAACTCCCGTACGGTGAACACTGAAGCTTTCTTT	CANSRTVNTEAFF
14	.	TRBV7-9	TRBJ2-1	.	TGTGCCAGCAGCTTAGTTACCCGTAACAATGAGCAGTTCTTC	CASSLVTRNNEQFF
14	.	TRBV12-3/TRBV12-4	TRBJ1-2	.	TGTGCCAGCCTCTCTCGACACCTCAACTATGGCTACACCTTC	CASLSRHLNYGYTF
15	TRBD2	TRBV5-4	TRBJ2-7	.	TGTGCCAGCAGCCTCGAGGGAGGGTTCTCCTACGAGCAGTGCTTC	CASSLEGGFSYEQCF
12	.	TRBV24-1	TRBJ2-1	few	TGTGCCACCAGTGACCCCGGGAATGAGCAGTTCTTC	CATSDPGNEQFF
14	.	TRBV5-1	TRBJ1-1	.	TGCGCCAGCAGCCCAAGTGGGGGGAACACTGAAGCTTTCTTT	CASSPSGGNTEAFF
12	.	TRBV7-9	TRBJ1-2	.	TGTGCCAGCAGCTCCGACAGCTATGGCTACACCTTC	CASSSDSYGYTF
16	TRBD2	TRBV7-2	TRBJ2-3	.	TGTGCCAGCAGCTACAGACTAGCGGAGCCCACAGATACGCAGTATTTT	CASSYRLAEPTDTQYF
16	TRBD1	TRBV7-9	TRBJ1-1	few	TGTGCCAGCAGCTTAGTTCCGGGACAGGGGATCACTGAAGCTTTCTTT	CASSLVPGQGITEAFF
12	.	TRBV10-3	TRBJ2-3	.	TGTGCCATCAGTGGAGGTACAGATACGCAGTATTTT	CAISGGTDTQYF
15	.	TRBV11-2	TRBJ2-1	many	TGTGCCAGCAGCTCCTGGGAGCAGGCTTACAATGAGCAGTTCTTC	CASSSWEQAYNEQFF
14	.	TRBV6-6	TRBJ1-1	.	TGTGCCAGCAGTTTAATAGGGGGAGGGACTGGAGCTTTCTTT	CASSLIGGGTGAFF
14	TRBD1	TRBV10-2	TRBJ1-1	.	TGCGCCAGCAGGGGACAGGGGCAGAACACTGAAGCTTTCTTT	CASRGQGQNTEAFF
16	TRBD1	TRBV20-1	TRBJ1-2	few	TGCAGTGCTATAGACACCAGGACAGGGTTCTTCTATGGCTACACCTTC	CSAIDTRTGFFYGYTF
13	.	TRBV10-3	TRBJ1-1	few	TGTGCCATCAGTGTGGGGGAGAACACTGAAGCTTTCTTT	CAISVGENTEAFF
18	.	TRBV19	TRBJ1-2	.	TGTGCCAGTAGTCTCCCCGGGTTCAGACACCTCCCGACGGATGGCTACACCTTC	CASSLPGFRHLPTDGYTF
13	.	TRBV19	TRBJ2-2	.	TGTGCCAGTAGAAAGGTAGCCACCGGGGAGCTGTTTTTT	CASRKVATGELFF
13	.	TRBV12-3/TRBV12-4	TRBJ1-1	few	TGTGCCAGCAGTTTAAGGAGGGAACGGGAAGCTTTCTTT	CASSLRREREAFF
14	TRBD1	TRBV11-2	TRBJ2-2	.	TGTGCCAGCAGCTTGGACAGGGACACCGGGGAGCCGTTTTTT	CASSLDRDTGEPFF
12	.	TRBV3-1	TRBJ2-7	few	TGTGCCAGCAGCCAAGGTTCTCGCGAGCAGTACTTC	CASSQGSREQYF
14	.	TRBV4-3	TRBJ1-2	few	TGCGCCAGCAGCAATAAGTGGGGTCTGGGTGGCTACACCTTC	CASSNKWGLGGYTF